The clone carrying this TCR beta chain was seen a handful of times. The sample originates from a study of regulatory T cells in long-lasting Graves disease. Trimming took off 8 bases at V and 7 bases at J, with 15 bases between the two ends. This CDR3 is 13 amino acids long. The germline V gene has CDR1 MRHNA and CDR2 SNTAGT. Time point noted: newly diagnosed GD, antithyroid drugs for less than 3 months. Making the TCR library involved RNA that had been extracted from PBMCs. American Thyroid Association guidelines defined Graves' disease diagnosis. The TCR beta library used iRepertoire HTBI primers with Arm-PCR amplification of CDR3. MiXCR was run by TCRdb on the multiplex PCR reads, yielding one entry per CDR3 protein. The sample has over 500,000 distinct CDR3 sequences, 15% to 20% seen once. The same specimen was also included in a second study, on T cells in Graves' hyperthyroidism and ophthalmopathy. That paper adds: It was a median 6.5 months before onset that the model predicted ophthalmopathy.

The sequencing here drew on peripheral blood mononuclear cells (PBMCs), taken at new diagnosis, from a patient treated with antithyroid drugs. The V call is TRBV6-4, the J call TRBJ1-5; no clear D gene. The receptor was derived from a man younger than 35 with Graves disease. The CDR3 sequence is CASAREEGQPQHF. DNA of the CDR3: TGTGCCAGCGCCCGGGAAGAAGGGCAGCCCCAGCATTTT.